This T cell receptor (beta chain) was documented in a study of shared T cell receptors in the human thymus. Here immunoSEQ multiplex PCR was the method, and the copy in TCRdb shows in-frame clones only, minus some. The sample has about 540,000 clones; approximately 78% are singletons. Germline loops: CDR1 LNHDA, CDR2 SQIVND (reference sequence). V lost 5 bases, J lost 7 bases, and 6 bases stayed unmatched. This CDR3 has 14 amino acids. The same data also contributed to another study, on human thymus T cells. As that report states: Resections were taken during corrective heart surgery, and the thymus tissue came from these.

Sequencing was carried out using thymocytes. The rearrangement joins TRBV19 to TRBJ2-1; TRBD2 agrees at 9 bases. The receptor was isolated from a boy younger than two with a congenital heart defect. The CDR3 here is CASSLAGGQNEQFF. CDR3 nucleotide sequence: TGTGCCAGTAGTTTGGCGGGAGGGCAGAATGAGCAGTTCTTC.